Included here is one TCR beta chain sequence, with context. The CDR3 spans 13 residues. The V and J ends lost 6 bases and 6 bases respectively, with 12 bases between them. Germline V gene sequence: CDR1 KGHSH, CDR2 LQKENI. These data are taken from a study of blood T cell repertoires in COVID-19. Data came from immunoSEQ multiplex PCR; TCRdb stores just in-frame clones and leaves some out. The sample holds 150,000 to 200,000 clones, roughly 77% seen once. The sequenced sample consisted of peripheral blood. This clonotype was sampled from a man aged 70 or older with active or convalescent COVID-19. The chain joins TRBV18 to TRBJ1-5; TRBD1 might be the D (6 bases). CDR3 nucleotide sequence: TGTGCCAGCTCCAAGGGGGATGGTCAGCCCCAGCATTTT. Amino acids: CASSKGDGQPQHF.